This T cell receptor beta chain was sequenced for a study of spatial heterogeneity in lung cancer. There are 21 residues in the CDR3. Trimming left V 3 bases short and J 6 bases short, with 36 bases between. Germline-derived CDR1 and CDR2 are SGDLS and YYNGEE. Noted time point: sample taken at primary tumor resection. Unsorted whole RNA from tumor, nontumor lung or frozen PBMC underwent sequencing. The presence of a unique molecular identifier marked each TCR cDNA molecule. MiXCR, run by TCRdb on the 5' RACE reads, gives a single entry per CDR3 protein. The table shows about 92,000 distinct CDR3 sequences, with roughly 12% occurring only once.

This chain links TRBV9 with TRBJ1-2; D call uncertain. Specimen: PBMCs, collected at surgery. The clonotype comes from a male donor with early-stage non-small cell lung cancer. CDR3 bases: TGTGCCAGCAGCGGAACCCCCATGGGAACCCCTTTTATCAGCCCCGGGAATGGCTACACCTTC. The encoded protein is CASSGTPMGTPFISPGNGYTF.